Listed here are 18 T cell receptor beta chains from one sample, sequenced in a study of blood T cell repertoires in COVID-19 (dated by TCRdb to about 2020). The library was made by the immunoSEQ multiplex PCR assay. Held by TCRdb, this immuneACCESS table contains in-frame sequences only and omits some clones. Under half of the omission traces to an unresolved V gene where checked; the cause of the rest is unknown. The sample table shows roughly 230,000 clones, and 88% are seen once. The ten largest make up about 0.64% of the sample. The material sequenced was peripheral blood. The receptors shown here come from a human donor in a cohort sampled during active COVID-19.

The chain uses TRBV3-1 (or the pseudogene TRBV3-2) and TRBJ1-1; perhaps TRBD1 as D (6 bases). This CDR3 spans 17 amino acids. Germline lookup yields CDR1 LGHDT and CDR2 YNNKEL (reference sequence). V was shortened by 2 bases and J by 0 bases, with 16 bases between the two germline ends. The DNA of the CDR3 is TGTGCCAGCAGCCAAAGAATCCCCGGGACAATGAACACTGAAGCTTTCTTT. Translated: CASSQRIPGTMNTEAFF.

The chain combines TRBV28 with TRBJ2-3, with 9 bases fitting TRBD2. Per germline, CDR1 MDHEN and CDR2 SYDVKM. V shed 2 bases, J shed 5 bases, and the junction held 14 bases outside the gene matches. The CDR3 is made up of 18 amino acids. In DNA, the CDR3 is TGTGCCAGCAGTTTACCGCTTGCTAGCGGGAAGTGGGGAGATACGCAGTATTTT. Protein product: CASSLPLASGKWGDTQYF.

The V call is TRBV30, the J call TRBJ1-1; D remains unclear. The germline gives CDR1 GTSNPN, CDR2 SVGIG (reference sequence). The ends were cut back, 3 bases at V and 2 bases at J, with 7 bases in the middle. The CDR3 covers 12 residues. DNA for the CDR3: TGTGCCTGGAGGGAGGGAAACACTGAAGCTTTCTTT. Encoded protein: CAWREGNTEAFF.

This chain connects TRBV30 to TRBJ2-5, with 11 bases aligning to TRBD2. Germline CDR1 is GTSNPN and CDR2 is SVGIG (reference sequence). The CDR3 extends over 16 amino acids. Losses at the gene ends were 2 bases for V and 7 bases for J; bases not matched to a gene: 12. CDR3 bases: TGTGCCTGGAGTCCACCCCCGGGACTAGCGGCTGGGACCCAGTACTTC. It yields the protein CAWSPPPGLAAGTQYF.

J is TRBJ1-4 and V is TRBV7-9; D is possibly TRBD1 (5 bases). Germline CDR1 is SEHNR and CDR2 is FQNEAQ (reference sequence). The CDR3 runs 15 residues. V was pared by 5 bases and J by 3 bases, with 13 bases between. The CDR3 DNA sequence: TGTGCCAGCAGCCCCAGGGTGGGTTCTAATGAAAAACTGTTTTTT. This codes for CASSPRVGSNEKLFF.

The chain recombines TRBV4-2 with TRBJ2-7, with 7 bases that match TRBD2. The V gene's germline CDR1 is LGHNA and CDR2 YNFKEQ. CDR3 size: 16 residues. The V gene end was trimmed by 0 bases and the J gene end by 4 bases; junction bases not matched to a gene: 9. The CDR3 protein is CASSQDDRGRAYEQYF. As DNA, the CDR3 is TGTGCCAGCAGCCAAGATGATCGTGGGAGGGCTTACGAGCAGTACTTC.

This chain uses TRBV3-1 (or the pseudogene TRBV3-2) with TRBJ2-4, with TRBD1 matching 7 bases. The CDR3 is 12 residues long. Trimming at V came to 8 bases and at J to 5 bases, leaving 3 bases not matched to a gene. Germline V gene sequence: CDR1 LGHDT, CDR2 YNNKEL (reference sequence). CDR3 sequence reads: CASGDSQNIQYF. In DNA form, the CDR3 reads TGTGCCAGCGGGGACAGTCAAAACATTCAGTACTTC.

This clone was seen once. This chain uses TRBV7-9 with TRBJ1-2; no reliable D call. V lost 5 bases, J lost 4 bases, and 20 bases lay in between. CDR3 length: 16 residues. Germline V lookup: CDR1 SEHNR, CDR2 FQNEAQ (reference sequence). DNA for the CDR3: TGTGCCAGCAGCCCCGCGGCGGCAGCCCTTCCCTATGGCTACACCTTC. Translated: CASSPAAAALPYGYTF.

The chain has TRBV4-1 and TRBJ1-2; 9 bases align to TRBD1. Germline loops: CDR1 MGHRA, CDR2 YSYEKL. The CDR3 sequence is 17 residues long. V shed 0 bases, J shed 8 bases, and the junction held 13 bases outside the gene matches. Written as DNA, the CDR3 is TGCGCCAGCAGCCAAGATCCCCCCGGGACAGGGCCTTCCGGCTACACCTTC. It encodes CASSQDPPGTGPSGYTF.

The chain carries TRBV10-1 and TRBJ2-7; D is undetermined. Germline CDR1 and CDR2: WNHNN and SYGVQD (reference sequence). This CDR3 contains 9 residues. Trimming took off 9 bases at V and 10 bases at J, with 10 bases between the two ends. In nucleotides, the CDR3 is TGCGCCAGTCCCTCCTCCCAGTACTTC. It specifies CASPSSQYF.

The chain recombines TRBV19 with TRBJ2-4; tentatively, D is TRBD1 (5 bases). Per the germline V gene, CDR1 is LNHDA and CDR2 is SQIVND (reference sequence). The CDR3 sequence is 13 residues long. Between the trimmed V and J ends, which lost 3 bases and 7 bases, there was a span of 10 bases. The DNA for the CDR3 is TGTGCCAGTAGTATCCAGGGCTTGAACATTCAGTACTTC. Amino acids: CASSIQGLNIQYF.

The rearrangement uses TRBV9 and TRBJ2-7, with D unresolved. Per the germline V gene, CDR1 is SGDLS and CDR2 is YYNGEE. V lost 0 bases, J lost 2 bases, and 12 bases lay in between. The CDR3 loop spans 15 amino acids. Here the CDR3 reads CASSVGSLHAYEQYF. In DNA, the CDR3 is TGTGCCAGCAGCGTAGGTAGCCTTCATGCCTACGAGCAGTACTTC.

V usage is TRBV28 and J usage is TRBJ2-6, with a tentative D call TRBD1 (6 bases). Germline V gene sequence: CDR1 MDHEN, CDR2 SYDVKM. This CDR3 spans 17 amino acids. V was trimmed by 2 bases and J by 2 bases, leaving 13 bases between them. In nucleotides, the CDR3 is TGTGCCAGCAGTTTAAGGGACACCAGGGCTGGGGCCAACGTCCTGACTTTC. Translated: CASSLRDTRAGANVLTF.

V and J are TRBV28 and TRBJ1-2; TRBD1 matches 7 bases. Germline lookup yields CDR1 MDHEN and CDR2 SYDVKM. Losses at the gene ends were 10 bases for V and 8 bases for J; bases not matched to a gene: 13. The CDR3 has 13 residues. In DNA form, the CDR3 reads TGTGCCACCCGGACACCGGCAGGGGGGGGCTACACCTTC. It translates to CATRTPAGGGYTF.

V is TRBV12-3 or TRBV12-4 and J is TRBJ1-1; no firm D call. Trimming pared 3 bases from V and 5 bases from J, leaving 7 bases between. The CDR3 is 12 residues long. DNA of the CDR3: TGTGCCAGCAGTTTTCCCGGGACTGAAGCTTTCTTT. This codes for CASSFPGTEAFF.

The V gene is TRBV5-4, the J gene TRBJ2-2; 9 bases line up with TRBD2. After removal of 2 bases from V and 1 base from J, the junction contained 6 bases not matched to a gene. Germline values: CDR1 SGHNT, CDR2 YYREEE (reference sequence). The length of the CDR3 is 17 residues. CDR3 region: CASSLGSSGGNTGELFF. The CDR3 region has the DNA TGTGCCAGCAGCTTAGGGAGTAGCGGGGGGAACACCGGGGAGCTGTTTTTT.

In DNA form, the CDR3 reads TGCGCCAGCAGCCACATCCTCGGACAGGGGGCAAATCAGCCCCAGCATTTT. Protein sequence: CASSHILGQGANQPQHF. This chain joins TRBV4-3 and TRBJ1-5; the match to TRBD1 covers 11 bases. Germline V CDR1 and CDR2: LGHNA, YSLEER. The J segment lost 4 bases and the V segment lost 3 bases, leaving 8 bases of the junction unmatched. The CDR3 contains 17 residues.

CDR3 loop: CASSLRLAGEYEQYF. The CDR3 coding sequence is TGCGCCAGCAGCTTACGGCTAGCGGGGGAGTACGAGCAGTACTTC. This sequence joins TRBV5-1 and TRBJ2-7; TRBD2 aligns across 10 bases. V was pared by 2 bases and J by 4 bases, with 6 bases of the junction left unmatched. The CDR3 runs 15 residues. The germline V gene encodes CDR1 SGHRS and CDR2 YFSETQ.